This T cell receptor (beta chain) was recovered during a study of T cell responses to AZD1222 COVID-19 vaccine. The wider study: Pooling covered second doses at about 4 or about 12 weeks.

Libraries were prepared by immunoSEQ multiplex PCR; TCRdb keeps only in-frame clonotypes and omits some of them. The repertoire holds some 150,000 clones, 85% to 95% seen once, with 7.5% to 9.5% in the top ten. CDR3 length: 17 residues. The receptor's source is an adult in good health. The chain is built from TRBV21-1 and TRBJ1-1. TRBV21-1 is reported as a pseudogene. The specimen comprised peripheral blood, sampled on day 0 of AZD1222 vaccination. The CDR3: CASSKGGGHGLNTEAFF. CDR3 bases: TGTGCCAGCAGCAAAGGGGGGGGACACGGTTTGAACACTGAAGCTTTCTTT.